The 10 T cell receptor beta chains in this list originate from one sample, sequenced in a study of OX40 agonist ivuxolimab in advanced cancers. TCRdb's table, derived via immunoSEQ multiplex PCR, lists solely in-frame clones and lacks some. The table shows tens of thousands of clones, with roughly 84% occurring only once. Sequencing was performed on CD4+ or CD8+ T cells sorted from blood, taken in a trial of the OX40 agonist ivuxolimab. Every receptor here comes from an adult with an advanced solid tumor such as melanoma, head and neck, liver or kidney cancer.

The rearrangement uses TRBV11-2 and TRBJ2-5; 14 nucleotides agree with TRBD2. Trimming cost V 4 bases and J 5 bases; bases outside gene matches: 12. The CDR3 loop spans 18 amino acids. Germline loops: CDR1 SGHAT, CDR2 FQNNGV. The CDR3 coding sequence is TGTGCCAGCAGCTCGACTAGCGGGGGGGTGCTTATCCGGGAGACCCAGTACTTC. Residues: CASSSTSGGVLIRETQYF.

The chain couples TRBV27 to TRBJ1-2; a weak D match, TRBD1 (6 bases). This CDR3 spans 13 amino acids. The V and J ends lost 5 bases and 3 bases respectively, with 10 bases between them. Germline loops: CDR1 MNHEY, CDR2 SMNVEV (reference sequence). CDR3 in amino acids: CASSRQGYYGYTF. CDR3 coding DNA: TGTGCCAGCAGTAGGCAGGGGTACTATGGCTACACCTTC.

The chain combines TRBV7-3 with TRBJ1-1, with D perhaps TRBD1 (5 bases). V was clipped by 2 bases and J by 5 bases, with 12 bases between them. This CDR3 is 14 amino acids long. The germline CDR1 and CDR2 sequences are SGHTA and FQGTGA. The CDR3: CASSLFSGQTEAFF. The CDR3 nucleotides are TGTGCCAGCAGCTTATTCTCGGGGCAAACTGAAGCTTTCTTT.

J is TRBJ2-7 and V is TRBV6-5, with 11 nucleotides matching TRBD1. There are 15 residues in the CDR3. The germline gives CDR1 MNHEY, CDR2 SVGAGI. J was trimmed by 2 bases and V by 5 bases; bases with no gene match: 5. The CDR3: CASSLGTGGPYEQYF. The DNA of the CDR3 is TGTGCCAGCAGTCTCGGGACAGGGGGTCCCTACGAGCAGTACTTC.

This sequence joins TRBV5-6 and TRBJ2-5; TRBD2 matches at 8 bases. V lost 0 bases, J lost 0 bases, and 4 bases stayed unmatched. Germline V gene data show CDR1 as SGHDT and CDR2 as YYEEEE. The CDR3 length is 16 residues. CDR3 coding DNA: TGTGCCAGCAGCTTGGCGATAGCGGGGTACCAAGAGACCCAGTACTTC. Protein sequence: CASSLAIAGYQETQYF.

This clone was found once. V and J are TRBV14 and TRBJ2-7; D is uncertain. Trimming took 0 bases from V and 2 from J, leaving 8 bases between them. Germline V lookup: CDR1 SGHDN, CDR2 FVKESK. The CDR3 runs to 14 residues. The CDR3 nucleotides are TGTGCCAGCAGCCAAGACACAAATGCCTACGAGCAGTACTTC. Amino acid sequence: CASSQDTNAYEQYF.

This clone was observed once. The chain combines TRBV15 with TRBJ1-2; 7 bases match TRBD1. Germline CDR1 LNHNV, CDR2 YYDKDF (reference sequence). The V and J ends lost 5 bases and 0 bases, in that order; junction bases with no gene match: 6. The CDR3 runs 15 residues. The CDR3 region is CATSFPGTANYGYTF. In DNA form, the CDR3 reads TGTGCCACCAGCTTTCCTGGGACAGCTAACTATGGCTACACCTTC.

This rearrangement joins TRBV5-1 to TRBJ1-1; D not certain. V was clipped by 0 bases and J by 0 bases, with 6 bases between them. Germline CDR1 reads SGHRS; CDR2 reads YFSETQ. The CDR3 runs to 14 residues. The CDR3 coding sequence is TGCGCCAGCAGCTTGGAGTTGTTGAACACTGAAGCTTTCTTT. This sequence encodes CASSLELLNTEAFF.

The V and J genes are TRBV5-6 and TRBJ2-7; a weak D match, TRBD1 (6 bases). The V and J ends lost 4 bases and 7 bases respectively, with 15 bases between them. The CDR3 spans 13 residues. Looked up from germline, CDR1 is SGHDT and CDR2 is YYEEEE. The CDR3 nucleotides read TGTGCCAGCAGCCGCGACAGGTTGGGGGAGCAGTACTTC. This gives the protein CASSRDRLGEQYF.

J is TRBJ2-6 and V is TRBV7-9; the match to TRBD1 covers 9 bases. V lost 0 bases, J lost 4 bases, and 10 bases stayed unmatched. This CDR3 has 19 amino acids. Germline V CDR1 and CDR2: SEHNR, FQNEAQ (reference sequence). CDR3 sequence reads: CASSLAGGTGISGANVLTF. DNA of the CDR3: TGTGCCAGCAGCTTAGCGGGCGGGACAGGGATCTCCGGGGCCAACGTCCTGACTTTC.